This TCR beta chain was recovered during a study of blood T cell repertoires in COVID-19 (dated by TCRdb to about 2020). General notes on the study: Samples from collaborators originated in the United States, Italy and Spain and spanned both the acute and convalescent phases of COVID-19. The material from the prospective study consisted of cDNA or gDNA derived from T cells, B-cell-depleted T cells, or PBMCs. Deeply sampled blood TCRbeta repertoires from subjects exposed to, actively infected with, or recovered from COVID-19 were included in the dataset. The repertoires were released in a freely available public database meant as a resource for research on the immune response to SARS-CoV-2. Samples came from the ongoing ImmuneRACE study (first 160 participants) plus 1,254 subjects from 6 global collaborators. Nearly every sample came with metadata listing a de-identified subject ID, COVID-19 status, age in years and sex. Where available, HLA class I and class II types were obtained from metadata supplied by the sample provider rather than from assay-based typing.

V is clipped by 7 bases and J by 8 bases, and the sequence between their germline boundaries is 17 bases long. As encoded in the germline V gene (reference sequence), CDR1 is LGHDT while CDR2 is YNNKEL. From the cysteine through the phenylalanine, the CDR3 covers 13 amino acids. This entry keeps only the CDR3 DNA: 39 bases, framed from base 1. Collaborating institutions collected whole blood in K2EDTA tubes following their own protocols. For TCRbeta analysis, collaborators shipped samples as frozen whole blood, isolated PBMCs, or DNA extracted from either of those sample types. Comments on this clone: No antigen is known for it. Base qualities were left out, and no much larger clone turns up one base away.

TCRbeta CDR3 regions were amplified from genomic DNA by means of the immunoSEQ Assay, a bias-controlled multiplex PCR. The authors' pipeline ran thus. Within the assay, amplification of reference gene primers was used to estimate how many nucleated cells each sample contained. Sequence reads were collapsed and filtered to measure the absolute abundance of every unique TCRbeta CDR3 rearrangement. For each sample, productive Simpson clonality was calculated as the square root of Simpson's diversity index over productive rearrangements. Here the immuneACCESS table is served through TCRdb, limited to in-frame sequences with V and J called. Missing clones are a known gap in these copies; in checked studies unresolved V genes cover under half, and the rest lacks a known reason. D and trimming come from the DNA, and the V and J calls and clone size come from that table. The sample table shows about 84,000 clones, and roughly 90% are seen once. Of the sample, 1.2% falls within the top ten clones.

Study-level results and caveats: How much clinical and demographic metadata was included differed by source and by participant, and the metadata was provided uncurated.

Sequencing input: peripheral blood. This sequence uses TRBV3-1 (or the pseudogene TRBV3-2) and TRBJ2-5; TRBD2 is possibly the D segment (5 matching bases). The receptor's source is a man at least 80 years old with active or convalescent COVID-19. The DNA is TGTGCCAGCACCCAGGACTCGAAGGGAACCCAGTACTTC. Translated, it reads CASTQDSKGTQYF.